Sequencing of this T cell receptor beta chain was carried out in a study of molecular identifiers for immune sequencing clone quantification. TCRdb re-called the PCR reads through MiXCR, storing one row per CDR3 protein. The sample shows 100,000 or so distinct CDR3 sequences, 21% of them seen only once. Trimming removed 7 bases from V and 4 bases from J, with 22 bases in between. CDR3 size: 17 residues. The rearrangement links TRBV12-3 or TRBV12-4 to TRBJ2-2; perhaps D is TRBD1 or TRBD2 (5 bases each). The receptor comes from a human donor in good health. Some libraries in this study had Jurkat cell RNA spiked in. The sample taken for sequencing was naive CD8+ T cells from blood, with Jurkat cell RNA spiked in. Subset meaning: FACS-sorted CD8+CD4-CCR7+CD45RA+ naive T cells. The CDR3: CASKPRGVVISTGELFF. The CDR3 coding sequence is TGTGCCAGCAAACCTAGGGGAGTGGTTATTTCCACCGGGGAGCTGTTTTTT.